This T cell receptor (beta chain) was found in a study of shared clonotypes between healthy human individuals. Assay: immunoSEQ multiplex PCR; the TCRdb copy retains only in-frame clones and omits some. In the table there are around 1.1 million clones, around 78% of which are singletons. Study-level findings and limits: Estimated richness was generally greater in naive than memory subsets.

The CDR3 is 14 amino acids. The ends were cut back, 0 bases at V and 6 bases at J, with 12 bases in the middle. Germline CDR1 reads SGHTS; CDR2 reads YDEGEE. This clone has just one count. What it binds is not known. The sequenced material came from memory CD4+ T cells from PBMCs. Subset denoted: CD45RA-negative fraction. The V and J genes are TRBV5-8 and TRBJ1-1, with D maybe TRBD1 (5 bases). The receptor comes from a young man in good health. Some clones in this sample may be carry-over from other donors' samples. CDR3 bases: TGTGCCAGCAGCTTGGCAGGGAGGATCGCTGAAGCTTTCTTT. Translation: CASSLAGRIAEAFF.